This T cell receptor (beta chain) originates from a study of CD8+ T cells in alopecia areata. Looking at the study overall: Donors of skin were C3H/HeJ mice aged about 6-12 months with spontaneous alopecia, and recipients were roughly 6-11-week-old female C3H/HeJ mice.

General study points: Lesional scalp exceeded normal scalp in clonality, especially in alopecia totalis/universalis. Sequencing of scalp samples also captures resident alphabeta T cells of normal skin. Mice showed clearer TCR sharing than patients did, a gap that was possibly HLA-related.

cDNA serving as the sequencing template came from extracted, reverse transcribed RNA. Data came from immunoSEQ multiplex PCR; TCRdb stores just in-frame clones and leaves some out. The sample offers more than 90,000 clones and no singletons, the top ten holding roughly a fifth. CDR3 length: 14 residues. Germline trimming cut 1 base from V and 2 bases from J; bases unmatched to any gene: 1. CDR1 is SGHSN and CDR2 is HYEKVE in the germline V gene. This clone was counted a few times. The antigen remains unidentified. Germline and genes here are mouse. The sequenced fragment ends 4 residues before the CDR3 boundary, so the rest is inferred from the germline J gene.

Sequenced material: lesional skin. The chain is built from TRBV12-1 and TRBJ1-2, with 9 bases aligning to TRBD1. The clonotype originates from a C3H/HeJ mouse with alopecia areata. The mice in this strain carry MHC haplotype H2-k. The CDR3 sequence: CASSLGTGNSDYTF. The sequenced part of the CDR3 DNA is TGTGCCAGCTCTCTTGGGACAGGGAACTCC.